The 23 T cell receptor beta chains reported below all come from one sample, sequenced in a study of T cell responses to AZD1222 COVID-19 vaccine. This table comes from immunoSEQ multiplex PCR, and its TCRdb copy is limited to in-frame clones, with some not included. The sample lists tens of thousands of clones; 80% to 90% were seen once. The sample was peripheral blood, taken on day 0 of AZD1222 vaccination. All receptors come from an adult in good health.

This chain uses TRBV19 with TRBJ1-5, with D maybe TRBD1 (6 bases). The CDR3 extends over 15 amino acids. V was pared by 5 bases and J by 4 bases, with 15 bases between. In germline, CDR1 is LNHDA, CDR2 SQIVND (reference sequence). The CDR3 is CASSGGWQGNQPQHF. CDR3 nucleotide sequence: TGTGCCAGTAGTGGGGGATGGCAGGGGAATCAGCCCCAGCATTTT.

This clone was detected only a few times. The chain carries TRBV2 and TRBJ2-5, with D possibly being TRBD2 (6 bases). Germline CDR1 and CDR2: SNHLY and FYNNEI. This CDR3 spans 13 amino acids. V lost 7 bases and J lost 1, with 10 bases in between. CDR3 loop: CASMRGSQETQYF. CDR3 sequence (DNA): TGTGCCAGCATGCGGGGAAGCCAAGAGACCCAGTACTTC.

The chain employs TRBV2 and TRBJ1-3; a possible D gene is TRBD1 (5 bases). The CDR3 is 16 amino acids. Germline V lookup: CDR1 SNHLY, CDR2 FYNNEI. Trimming took 3 bases from V and 0 from J, leaving 12 bases between them. The CDR3, as DNA: TGTGCCAGCAGTGAGCGGACAAGCGGCTCTGGAAACACCATATATTTT. Protein product: CASSERTSGSGNTIYF.

The chain combines TRBV11-2 with TRBJ2-5; the D is unclear. Trimming left V 4 bases short and J 2 bases short, with 11 bases between. Germline V CDR1 and CDR2: SGHAT, FQNNGV. The CDR3 has 14 amino acids. The CDR3 DNA reads TGTGCCAGCAGCTCTACGTGGGGTCAAGAGACCCAGTACTTC. It specifies CASSSTWGQETQYF.

The V gene is TRBV29-1, the J gene TRBJ2-5; D unclear. Trimming took 0 bases from V and 1 from J, leaving 6 bases between them. The CDR3 covers 13 residues. In germline, CDR1 is SQVTM, CDR2 ANQGSEA. The CDR3 sequence is CSVEELTQETQYF. Written as DNA, the CDR3 is TGCAGCGTTGAAGAGCTCACCCAAGAGACCCAGTACTTC. Looking up the rest from reference TRBV29-1 and TRBJ2-5 gives the full variable domain: SAVISQKPSRDICQRGTSLTIQCQVDSQVTMMFWYRQQPGQSLTLIATANQGSEATYESGFVIDKFPISRPNLTFSTLTVSNMSPEDSSIYLCSVEELTQETQYFGPGTRLLVL.

This clone has a single count. The chain uses TRBV28 and TRBJ1-4; D call uncertain. Trimming removed 2 bases at V and 4 bases at J, with 8 bases between. The CDR3 totals 14 residues. Germline CDR1 MDHEN, CDR2 SYDVKM. CDR3 amino acids: CASSLSQFNEKLFF. The CDR3, as DNA: TGTGCCAGCAGTTTAAGCCAGTTTAATGAAAAACTGTTTTTT.

The chain couples TRBV6-6 to TRBJ2-7; 8 bases are shared with TRBD2. This CDR3 spans 14 amino acids. V lost 8 bases to trimming and J lost 0 bases; unmatched junction nucleotides: 6. CDR1 and CDR2 from the germline V gene are MNHNY and SVGAGI (reference sequence). The CDR3 loop is CASETSASSYEQYF. Written as DNA, the CDR3 is TGTGCCAGCGAGACTAGCGCAAGCTCCTACGAGCAGTACTTC.

The chain combines TRBV5-1 with TRBJ1-2; D is possibly TRBD1 (5 bases). V was cut by 4 bases and J by 2 bases, with 12 bases left in between. The CDR3 spans 14 residues. Germline V gene lookup returns CDR1 SGHRS and CDR2 YFSETQ. DNA of the CDR3: TGCGCCAGCAGCGACGCTGGGGGGAACTATGGCTACACCTTC. Translating gives CASSDAGGNYGYTF. Full variable domain (rest looked up from reference TRBV5-1 and TRBJ1-2): KAGVTQTPRYLIKTRGQQVTLSCSPISGHRSVSWYQQTPGQGLQFLFEYFSETQRNKGNFPGRFSGRQFSNSRSEMNVSTLELGDSALYLCASSDAGGNYGYTFGSGTRLTVV.

The J gene is TRBJ1-2, the V gene TRBV7-8, with 9 bases fitting TRBD1. This CDR3 has 14 residues. CDR1 and CDR2 (germline): SGHVS, FQNEAQ. The ends lost 5 bases at V and 4 bases at J; junction bases unmatched: 5. Here the CDR3 DNA reads TGTGCCAGCAGCCCAGGACAGGGGATCTATGGCTACACCTTC. As protein: CASSPGQGIYGYTF.

The chain uses TRBV7-7 and TRBJ1-1, with D unresolved. Trimming left V 4 bases short and J 1 base short, with 7 bases between. CDR3 length equals 13 residues. Germline CDR1 and CDR2: SSHAT and FNYEAQ (reference sequence). This chain's CDR3 is CASSSGPNTEAFF. CDR3 in DNA: TGTGCCAGCAGCTCCGGACCGAACACTGAAGCTTTCTTT.

The rearrangement joins TRBV4-1 to TRBJ2-1, with TRBD2 identical over 7 bases. CDR3 length: 19 amino acids. The germline gives CDR1 MGHRA, CDR2 YSYEKL. J lost 4 bases, V lost 1 base, and 16 bases had no gene match. CDR3 sequence (DNA): TGCGCCAGCAGCCAAGGAATCCAAACCGGGCGGGGGATTTACAATGAGCAGTTCTTC. This encodes CASSQGIQTGRGIYNEQFF.

This clone came up once. CDR3 in amino acids: CASSLAPGRNEQYF. CDR3 DNA sequence: TGTGCCAGCAGCTTAGCCCCGGGACGAAACGAGCAGTACTTC. The chain is built from TRBV11-2 and TRBJ2-7; D might be TRBD1 or TRBD2, each matching 5 bases. The V gene lost 1 base and the J gene lost 5 bases, with 12 bases spanning the gap. Germline assignment: CDR1 SGHAT and CDR2 FQNNGV. The CDR3 spans 14 residues. Using reference TRBV11-2 and TRBJ2-7 for the parts outside the CDR3, the full variable domain is EAGVAQSPRYKIIEKRQSVAFWCNPISGHATLYWYQQILGQGPKLLIQFQNNGVVDDSQLPKDRFSAERLKGVDSTLKIQPAKLEDSAVYLCASSLAPGRNEQYFGPGTRLTVT.

The chain joins TRBV19 to TRBJ1-3; a possible D gene is TRBD1 (5 bases). The CDR3 loop spans 15 amino acids. Trimming removed 5 bases from V and 2 bases from J, with 13 bases in between. The germline CDR1 and CDR2 sequences are LNHDA and SQIVND (reference sequence). The CDR3: CASSSGRGAGNTIYF. CDR3 nucleotides: TGTGCCAGTAGTTCGGGACGGGGAGCTGGAAACACCATATATTTT.

As regards this clone: A much bigger clone sits one base away, suggesting this may be a read error. The chain combines TRBV27 with TRBJ1-2; 12 bases are a match to TRBD1. V shed 5 bases and J 7 bases; nucleotides not matched to a gene: 2. Germline-derived CDR1 and CDR2 are MNHEY and SMNVEV (reference sequence). CDR3 length: 13 amino acids. CDR3 region: CASSPGQGAGYTF. The CDR3 DNA sequence: TGTGCCAGCAGTCCGGGACAGGGGGCTGGCTACACCTTC.

The rearrangement links TRBV9 to TRBJ1-3; the match to TRBD1 covers 9 bases. With 4 bases clipped from V and 8 bases from J, the junction kept 13 bases outside the gene matches. The CDR3 contains 16 residues. Germline V CDR1 and CDR2: SGDLS, YYNGEE. CDR3: CASSPNRGQGSDTIYF. The CDR3 DNA follows: TGTGCCAGCAGCCCAAACCGGGGACAGGGTTCAGACACCATATATTTT. Full variable domain (outside the CDR3, taken from reference TRBV9 and TRBJ1-3): DSGVTQTPKHLITATGQRVTLRCSPRSGDLSVYWYQQSLDQGLQFLIQYYNGEERAKGNILERFSAQQFPDLHSELNLSSLELGDSALYFCASSPNRGQGSDTIYFGEGSWLTVV.

The rearrangement links TRBV5-4 to TRBJ2-1; TRBD1 aligns across 9 bases. CDR1 SGHNT and CDR2 YYREEE come from the germline V gene (reference sequence). J gave up 7 bases and V 4 bases, and 12 bases lay outside the gene matches. The CDR3 consists of 16 residues. The CDR3 DNA follows: TGTGCCAGCAGCGGGGGACAGGGTGGTTTGTCTAATGAGCAGTTCTTC. Encoded protein: CASSGGQGGLSNEQFF.

CDR3 sequence: CASSAGGSSGTEAFF. CDR3 sequence (DNA): TGCGCCAGCAGCGCAGGGGGGAGCTCGGGCACTGAAGCTTTCTTT. The genes are TRBV5-1 and TRBJ1-1; 7 nucleotides line up with TRBD1. Germline V gene sequence: CDR1 SGHRS, CDR2 YFSETQ. Trimming at V came to 4 bases and at J to 4 bases, leaving 10 bases not matched to a gene. CDR3 length: 15 amino acids.

The chain recombines TRBV2 with TRBJ1-6; a possible D gene is TRBD1 (6 bases). From germline, CDR1 is SNHLY and CDR2 FYNNEI. V was trimmed by 6 bases and J by 8 bases, leaving 14 bases between them. This CDR3 region has 14 residues. CDR3 region: CASRVRDTDSPLHF. CDR3 DNA sequence: TGTGCCAGCAGGGTACGGGACACTGATTCACCCCTCCACTTT.

CDR3 amino acids: CASSAGTGSYQPQHF. Here the CDR3 DNA reads TGTGCCAGCAGCGCCGGGACAGGGTCTTATCAGCCCCAGCATTTT. The chain uses TRBV2 and TRBJ1-5; 9 bases align to TRBD1. V shed 6 bases, J shed 5 bases, and the junction held 8 bases outside the gene matches. Germline assignment: CDR1 SNHLY and CDR2 FYNNEI. This CDR3 comprises 15 residues.

The rearrangement uses TRBV6-5 and TRBJ2-3; D is undetermined. Germline V CDR1 and CDR2: MNHEY, SVGAGI. The V and J ends lost 8 bases and 3 bases respectively, with 12 bases between them. CDR3 length: 13 amino acids. The CDR3 region is CASLKAETDTQYF. For the CDR3, the DNA is TGTGCCAGCTTAAAGGCCGAGACAGATACGCAGTATTTT.

This clone has only a few counts. The rearrangement links TRBV21-1 to TRBJ1-2; TRBD1 is the table's D call, not checked against the DNA. TRBV21-1 is flagged as a pseudogene. The CDR3 loop spans 17 amino acids. The CDR3, as DNA: TGTGCCAGCAGCAAAGGGGAGCAGGGGGCACTTAACTATGGCTACACCTTC. Its protein product is CASSKGEQGALNYGYTF.

The chain recombines TRBV6-2 or TRBV6-3 with TRBJ2-1, with 8 bases lining up with TRBD2. The CDR3 loop spans 15 amino acids. Trimming removed 6 bases from V and 2 bases from J; junction bases left unmatched: 6. The germline CDR1 and CDR2 sequences are MNHEY and SVGEGT. The CDR3 protein is CASSPGGGTYNEQFF. In DNA form, the CDR3 reads TGTGCCAGCAGCCCCGGGGGGGGTACCTACAATGAGCAGTTCTTC.

The chain has TRBV11-2 and TRBJ1-2; D is ambiguous. Germline lookup yields CDR1 SGHAT and CDR2 FQNNGV. V lost 0 bases and J lost 4, with 9 bases in between. The CDR3 contains 14 residues. CDR3 sequence: CASSLEGLGYGYTF. In DNA form, the CDR3 reads TGTGCCAGCAGCTTAGAGGGTCTTGGCTATGGCTACACCTTC.